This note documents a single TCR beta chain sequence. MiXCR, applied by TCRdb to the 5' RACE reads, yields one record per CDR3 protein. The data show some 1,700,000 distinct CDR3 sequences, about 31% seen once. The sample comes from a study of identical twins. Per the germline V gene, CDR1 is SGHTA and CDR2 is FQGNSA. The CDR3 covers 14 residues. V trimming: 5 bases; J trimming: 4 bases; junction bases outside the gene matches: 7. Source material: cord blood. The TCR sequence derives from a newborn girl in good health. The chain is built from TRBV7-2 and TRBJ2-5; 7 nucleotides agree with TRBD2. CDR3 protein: CASSRVPGGETQYF. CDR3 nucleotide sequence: TGTGCCAGCAGCCGGGTCCCGGGGGGAGAGACCCAGTACTTC.